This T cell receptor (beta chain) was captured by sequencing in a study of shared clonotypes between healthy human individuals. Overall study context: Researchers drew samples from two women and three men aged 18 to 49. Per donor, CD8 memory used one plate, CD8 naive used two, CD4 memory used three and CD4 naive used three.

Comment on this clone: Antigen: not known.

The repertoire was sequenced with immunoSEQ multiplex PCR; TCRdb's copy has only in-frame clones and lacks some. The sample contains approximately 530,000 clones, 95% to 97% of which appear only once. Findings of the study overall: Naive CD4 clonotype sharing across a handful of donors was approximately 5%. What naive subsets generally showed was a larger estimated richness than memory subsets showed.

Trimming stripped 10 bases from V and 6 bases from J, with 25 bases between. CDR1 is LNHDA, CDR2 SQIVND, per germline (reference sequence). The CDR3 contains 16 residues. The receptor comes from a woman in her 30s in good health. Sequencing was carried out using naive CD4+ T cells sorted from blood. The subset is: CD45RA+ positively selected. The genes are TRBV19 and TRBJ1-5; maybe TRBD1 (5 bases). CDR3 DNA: TGTGCCACAGTTGGGGTCGGGGACCTGATGTTTCAGCCCCAGCATTTT. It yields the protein CATVGVGDLMFQPQHF. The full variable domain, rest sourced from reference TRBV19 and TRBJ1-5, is DGGITQSPKYLFRKEGQNVTLSCEQNLNHDAMYWYRQDPGQGLRLIYYSQIVNDFQKGDIAEGYSVSREKKESFPLTVTSAQKNPTAFYLCATVGVGDLMFQPQHFGDGTRLSIL.